This is a list of T cell receptor beta chains from one sample in a study of PD-L1 blockade in urothelial cancer. Libraries were prepared by immunoSEQ multiplex PCR; TCRdb keeps only in-frame clonotypes and omits some of them. This sample has over 40,000 clones, with around 83% found just once. The sample in question was PBMCs, obtained around atezolizumab (anti-PD-L1) treatment. These receptors were collected from a man aged 65 to 79 with urothelial cancer. CDR3s include the opening cysteine and the closing phenylalanine or tryptophan. The order of the fields is D gene, V gene, J gene, clone size, CDR3 length, CDR3 DNA, CDR3 protein. A D gene is named only where the DNA matches it firmly. Rows give clone size only sometimes, using once, few, many, or a class for an expanded clone.

d_call: -
v_call: TRBV5-6
j_call: TRBJ1-1
clone_size: -
cdr3_length: 13
cdr3_nt: TGTGCCAGCAGCCCTGACATATACACTGAAGCTTTCTTT
cdr3_aa: CASSPDIYTEAFF

d_call: TRBD1
v_call: TRBV9
j_call: TRBJ2-2
clone_size: -
cdr3_length: 16
cdr3_nt: TGTGCCAGCAGCGTCCCGGGACAGGGGGCGTCCGGGGAGCTGTTTTTT
cdr3_aa: CASSVPGQGASGELFF

d_call: -
v_call: TRBV13
j_call: TRBJ1-2
clone_size: -
cdr3_length: 13
cdr3_nt: TGTGCCAGCAGCACCGCAGGGAACTATGGCTACACCTTC
cdr3_aa: CASSTAGNYGYTF

d_call: -
v_call: TRBV30
j_call: TRBJ2-7
clone_size: -
cdr3_length: 16
cdr3_nt: TGTGCCTGGAGTGTAGTGGAGCTGGGGGCTGCCTACGAGCAGTACTTC
cdr3_aa: CAWSVVELGAAYEQYF

d_call: TRBD2
v_call: TRBV5-1
j_call: TRBJ2-7
clone_size: once
cdr3_length: 15
cdr3_nt: TGCGCCAGCAGGGGTTTTACTAGCGGGAGACTGGAGCAGTACTTC
cdr3_aa: CASRGFTSGRLEQYF

d_call: TRBD1
v_call: TRBV7-3
j_call: TRBJ1-2
clone_size: -
cdr3_length: 18
cdr3_nt: TGTGCCAGCAGCCCACAGGGGGGGCGCATGATTGTTACGGATGGCTACACCTTC
cdr3_aa: CASSPQGGRMIVTDGYTF

d_call: -
v_call: TRBV2
j_call: TRBJ2-1
clone_size: -
cdr3_length: 16
cdr3_nt: TGTGCCAGCAGTCCGGCGGGGTTTAGCTCCTACAATGAGCAGTTCTTC
cdr3_aa: CASSPAGFSSYNEQFF

d_call: -
v_call: TRBV7-9
j_call: TRBJ2-1
clone_size: -
cdr3_length: 15
cdr3_nt: TGTGCCAGCAGCTTAGTTGCAGGCGCCTACAATGAGCAGTTCTTC
cdr3_aa: CASSLVAGAYNEQFF

d_call: -
v_call: TRBV18
j_call: TRBJ2-1
clone_size: once
cdr3_length: 15
cdr3_nt: TGTGCCAGCTCACCAGGGGCGAACTCCTACAATGAGCAGTTCTTC
cdr3_aa: CASSPGANSYNEQFF

d_call: TRBD2
v_call: TRBV27
j_call: TRBJ2-7
clone_size: -
cdr3_length: 16
cdr3_nt: TGTGCCAGCAGTTTATGGGCTAGCGGGAGCCCCTACGAGCAGTACTTC
cdr3_aa: CASSLWASGSPYEQYF

d_call: -
v_call: TRBV5-1
j_call: TRBJ1-1
clone_size: -
cdr3_length: 14
cdr3_nt: TGCGCCAGCAGCTTGGCGGCAGCGGGCACTGAAGCTTTCTTT
cdr3_aa: CASSLAAAGTEAFF

d_call: -
v_call: TRBV15
j_call: TRBJ2-7
clone_size: -
cdr3_length: 13
cdr3_nt: TGTGCCACCAGCAGAGATCTCTTCCTCGAGCAGTACTTC
cdr3_aa: CATSRDLFLEQYF

d_call: -
v_call: TRBV6-4
j_call: TRBJ1-1
clone_size: once
cdr3_length: 12
cdr3_nt: TGTGCCAGCAGTGATGGCAGCACTGAAGCTTTCTTT
cdr3_aa: CASSDGSTEAFF

d_call: -
v_call: TRBV5-8
j_call: TRBJ1-2
clone_size: -
cdr3_length: 16
cdr3_nt: TGTGCCAGCAGCTTGGAGGAGGAACTTGATACATATGGCTACACCTTC
cdr3_aa: CASSLEEELDTYGYTF

d_call: -
v_call: TRBV7-6
j_call: TRBJ2-2
clone_size: -
cdr3_length: 14
cdr3_nt: TGTGCCAGCAGCTTGGGGCGGAACACCGGGGAGCTGTTTTTT
cdr3_aa: CASSLGRNTGELFF

d_call: -
v_call: TRBV5-4
j_call: TRBJ1-2
clone_size: -
cdr3_length: 15
cdr3_nt: TGTGCCAGCAGCAAGGAGGGAGGAGCTAACTATGGCTACACCTTC
cdr3_aa: CASSKEGGANYGYTF

d_call: -
v_call: TRBV10-3
j_call: TRBJ2-2
clone_size: -
cdr3_length: 14
cdr3_nt: TGTGCCATCAGCCCCCGGACAAACACCGGGGAGCTGTTTTTT
cdr3_aa: CAISPRTNTGELFF

d_call: -
v_call: TRBV5-1
j_call: TRBJ1-2
clone_size: -
cdr3_length: 14
cdr3_nt: TGCGCCAGCAGCCACGGGCGGGGGGCCGGGGGCTACACCTTC
cdr3_aa: CASSHGRGAGGYTF

d_call: -
v_call: TRBV19
j_call: TRBJ1-1
clone_size: -
cdr3_length: 15
cdr3_nt: TGTGCCAGTAGTATAGGGGCAGGGCGAAGGACTGAAGCTTTCTTT
cdr3_aa: CASSIGAGRRTEAFF

d_call: -
v_call: TRBV27
j_call: TRBJ2-7
clone_size: -
cdr3_length: 13
cdr3_nt: TGTGCCAGCAGCTTAGCGGTCTCCTACGAGCAGTACTTC
cdr3_aa: CASSLAVSYEQYF

d_call: -
v_call: TRBV5-5
j_call: TRBJ1-5
clone_size: -
cdr3_length: 14
cdr3_nt: TGTGCCAGCAGCTTGGACAGGGTAAGTCGGCCCCAGCATTTT
cdr3_aa: CASSLDRVSRPQHF

d_call: TRBD1
v_call: TRBV2
j_call: TRBJ1-4
clone_size: -
cdr3_length: 16
cdr3_nt: TGTGCCAGCAGAGCCGGGACAGGGGCTCTTAATGAAAAACTGTTTTTT
cdr3_aa: CASRAGTGALNEKLFF

d_call: -
v_call: TRBV6-1
j_call: TRBJ1-5
clone_size: -
cdr3_length: 14
cdr3_nt: TGTGCCAGCAGTGAAGCGAGGTTCAATCAGCCCCAGCATTTT
cdr3_aa: CASSEARFNQPQHF

d_call: -
v_call: TRBV19
j_call: TRBJ2-5
clone_size: once
cdr3_length: 12
cdr3_nt: TGTGCCAGTAGTAGCGCCCGGGAGACCCAGTACTTC
cdr3_aa: CASSSARETQYF

d_call: TRBD1
v_call: TRBV7-6
j_call: TRBJ1-2
clone_size: few
cdr3_length: 15
cdr3_nt: TGTGCCAGCAGCTTACTTGGGGACAGTAGCGATGGCTACACCTTC
cdr3_aa: CASSLLGDSSDGYTF

d_call: -
v_call: TRBV14
j_call: TRBJ2-7
clone_size: -
cdr3_length: 14
cdr3_nt: TGTGCCAGCAGCCAAAGCCAGGCCTCCTACGAGCAGTACTTC
cdr3_aa: CASSQSQASYEQYF

d_call: -
v_call: TRBV28
j_call: TRBJ2-5
clone_size: -
cdr3_length: 11
cdr3_nt: TGTGCCAGCACCCCGGGGGAGACCCAGTACTTC
cdr3_aa: CASTPGETQYF

d_call: TRBD2
v_call: TRBV25-1
j_call: TRBJ2-3
clone_size: -
cdr3_length: 13
cdr3_nt: TGTGCCAGCAGTGGAGCGGGGACAGATACGCAGTATTTT
cdr3_aa: CASSGAGTDTQYF

d_call: TRBD1
v_call: TRBV7-2
j_call: TRBJ1-2
clone_size: once
cdr3_length: 14
cdr3_nt: TGTGCCAGCAGCTTACTGGACAGGGCCTATGGCTACACCTTC
cdr3_aa: CASSLLDRAYGYTF

d_call: TRBD1
v_call: TRBV7-2
j_call: TRBJ1-2
clone_size: -
cdr3_length: 15
cdr3_nt: TGTGCCAGCAGCCCCCAGGGGGGTGGGGCCCGGGGCTACACCTTC
cdr3_aa: CASSPQGGGARGYTF

d_call: TRBD2
v_call: TRBV7-3
j_call: TRBJ2-4
clone_size: -
cdr3_length: 14
cdr3_nt: TGTGCCAGCAGCGCGGGACTAGAGAAGGGGGGTCAGTACTTC
cdr3_aa: CASSAGLEKGGQYF

d_call: -
v_call: TRBV14
j_call: TRBJ2-7
clone_size: -
cdr3_length: 16
cdr3_nt: TGTGCCAGCAGCCAACTATCAACACGACTGCTCTACGAGCAGTACTTC
cdr3_aa: CASSQLSTRLLYEQYF